The source of this TCR beta chain is a study of STAT5B mutations in CD4+ large granular lymphocyte leukemia. This CDR3 has 14 residues. J lost 4 bases, V lost 4 bases, and 4 bases had no gene match. Germline V CDR1 and CDR2: SNHLY, FYNNEI. The data were produced by immunoSEQ multiplex PCR, yet TCRdb's version contains in-frame clones alone and is incomplete. There are about 30,000 clones in the sample; 76% occur only once, and roughly 2% lies in the top ten. Sequencing was done on a sample of CD4+ T cells from blood buffy coats. This clonotype was sampled from a human donor in good health. The V and J genes are TRBV2 and TRBJ2-5; TRBD2 matches at 9 bases. The CDR3 sequence: CASSVAGVPETQYF. The DNA for the CDR3 is TGTGCCAGCAGTGTAGCGGGAGTACCAGAGACCCAGTACTTC.